The source of this TCR beta chain is a study of blood T cells in healthy people across ages (dated by TCRdb to 2014 to 2015). A note on the overall study: Template switching captured roughly one uniquely barcoded TCR beta cDNA molecule per two T cells in model experiments. Age-related changes in TCR beta repertoire diversity were measured in the study by deep sequencing normalized with unique cDNA molecular identifiers. Donors were grouped into four age groups: young (average roughly 17 years), middle-aged (about 40), aged (over 55) and long-lived (roughly 80). To avoid experimental bias, donors of different ages were distributed randomly across sequencing lanes. Two additional independent replicas of 1 million unique cDNA reads from the same blood draw were analyzed for two donors (one aged 18 to 29 and one aged 80 or older). Summary of the overall study and its limitations: Bulk unsorted PBMC profiling prevented conclusive comparison of naive and antigen-experienced compartments. There was a strong correlation between observed TCR beta diversity and the percentage of naive T cells measured by flow cytometry. Compared with the aged group, the long-lived group had more naive CD4+ T cells, fewer expanded clones and increased TCR diversity, suggesting age selection. Estimates of total diversity based on one million sequenced T cells were considered lower bounds and underestimates. The CMV infection status of donors was not known, potentially confounding age-related changes in expanded clonotypes. Observed TCR beta diversity per million T cells fell roughly linearly with age, and a significant reduction was already apparent by age roughly 40.

The roughly 42 donors, aged roughly 6 to 90 years, were systemically healthy Caucasian individuals from Russia. Around 9.7 milliliters of peripheral blood were collected from each donor into EDTA-treated Vacutainer tubes. PBMCs were isolated by Ficoll-Paque density-gradient centrifugation, with at least 6 million obtained per sample. Trizol reagent was used to extract total RNA from the PBMCs, yielding at least 5.5 micrograms per sample. For every donor, flow cytometry on a PBMC aliquot measured the percentage of naive CD45RAhigh/CD27high T cells. Worth noting for this clonotype: Its antigen is not yet known. Per-nucleotide qualities are absent, and no much larger clonotype sits a single base away.

From the cysteine up to the phenylalanine, the CDR3 has a length of 14 residues. Of all the DNA, just the CDR3 is kept, 42 bases in frame from base 1. The germline V gene (reference sequence) gives CDR1 as DFQATT and CDR2 as SNEGSKA. V loses 0 bases of germline sequence and J loses 4 bases, and the interval between the two ends is 12 bases. Libraries were prepared through 5' RACE. Instrument used: Illumina HiSeq 2500. A second PCR of about 6 to 11 cycles was performed with a sample-barcoded 5' primer and a J-beta primer mix. A unique molecular identifier was introduced onto each TCR beta cDNA molecule by a template-switch 5' adaptor carrying 12 random nucleotides. At least 2.5 million CDR3-containing paired-end reads were obtained from each sample. First-strand cDNA was synthesized from all RNA with the Mint cDNA synthesis kit, primed by a TRBC-specific oligonucleotide. Following uracil-DNA glycosylase treatment, all cDNA underwent a first 18-cycle PCR with the universal primers M1SS and BC2_uni_R. For the original study's pipeline: Normalization of each sample was performed by random selection of 1 million high-quality reads, each carrying a distinct molecular identifier. Reads with shared molecular identifiers were discarded instead of being binned into consensus sequences. CDR3 identification, clonotype clustering and error correction used MiTCR with a Q25 quality threshold and the strictest error-elimination algorithm. Lower-bound total TCR beta diversity was estimated with a nonparametric unseen species model using Euler transformation. The public reads were quality trimmed at Q25 with fastp and then assembled into clones with MiXCR by TCRdb, keeping productive beta chains. Every distinct CDR3 protein forms one entry, paired with its most common genes and DNA. TCRdb assigned the V and J calls; the authors' analysis was not used. The sample records about 580,000 distinct CDR3 sequences, more than 45% of which are singletons. Under 30% of the sample belongs to the ten largest clones.

The receptor was isolated from a man older than 75 in good health. The sequencing input was blood. Rearrangement joined TRBV20-1 to TRBJ1-1; confidence is insufficient to name the D gene. The CDR3 here reads CSAREGSRGTEAFF. The sequence in DNA is TGCAGTGCTAGAGAGGGAAGTCGGGGCACTGAAGCTTTCTTT.